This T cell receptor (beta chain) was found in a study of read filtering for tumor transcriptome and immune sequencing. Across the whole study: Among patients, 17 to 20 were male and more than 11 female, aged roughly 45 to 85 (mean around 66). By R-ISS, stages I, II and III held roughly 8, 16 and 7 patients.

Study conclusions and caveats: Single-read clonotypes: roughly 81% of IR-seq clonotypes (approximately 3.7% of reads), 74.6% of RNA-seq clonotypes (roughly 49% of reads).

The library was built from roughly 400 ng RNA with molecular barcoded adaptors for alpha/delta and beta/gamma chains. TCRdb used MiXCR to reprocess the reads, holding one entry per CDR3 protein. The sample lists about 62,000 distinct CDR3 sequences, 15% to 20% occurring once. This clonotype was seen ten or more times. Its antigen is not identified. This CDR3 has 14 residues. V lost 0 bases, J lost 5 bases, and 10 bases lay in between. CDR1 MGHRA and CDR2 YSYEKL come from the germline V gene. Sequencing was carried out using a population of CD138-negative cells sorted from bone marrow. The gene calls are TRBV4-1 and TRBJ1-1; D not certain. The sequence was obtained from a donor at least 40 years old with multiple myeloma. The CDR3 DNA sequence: TGCGCCAGCAGCCAAGATTCCCCTGGGACTGAAGCTTTCTTT. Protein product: CASSQDSPGTEAFF.